Following are 23 T cell receptor beta chains from one sample sequenced in a study of blood T cells in healthy people across ages. PCR was performed a second time for 7 to 11 cycles using a sample-barcoded 5' primer and a J-beta primer mix. TCRdb analysed the 5' RACE reads with MiXCR anew, one entry per CDR3 protein. The sample has about 800,000 distinct CDR3 sequences, around 25% seen once. The same data also contributed to another study, on T cells of mothers and their children.

Sample: blood. These receptors were collected from a boy aged 10-17 years in good health.

The chain couples TRBV14 to TRBJ2-1; TRBD2 agrees at 12 bases. The junction had 19 bases not matched to a gene; V was cut back by 4 bases and J by 3 bases. CDR3 length equals 21 residues. Germline V lookup: CDR1 SGHDN, CDR2 FVKESK. CDR3 DNA: TGTGCCAGCAGCCCAAGTTCCCCAATCAGACTAGCGGGGGCTTACTACAATGAGCAGTTCTTC. Translated, it gives CASSPSSPIRLAGAYYNEQFF.

This clonotype was recorded a few times. The chain recombines TRBV6-1 with TRBJ2-1, with 11 bases fitting TRBD2. With V trimmed by 7 bases and J by 7 bases, 9 bases remained unmatched. CDR1 is MNHNS and CDR2 is SASEGT in the germline V gene. The CDR3 spans 15 residues. CDR3 DNA: TGTGCCAGCAAGATCGTAGCGGGAGGGGGGAATGAGCAGTTCTTC. Translating gives CASKIVAGGGNEQFF.

J is TRBJ2-1 and V is TRBV6-5; 13 bases map to TRBD2. J was trimmed by 2 bases and V by 4 bases; bases with no gene match: 2. Looked up from germline, CDR1 is MNHEY and CDR2 is SVGAGI. The CDR3 totals 16 residues. The CDR3 loop is CASSWGLAGPYNEQFF. CDR3 bases: TGTGCCAGCAGTTGGGGACTAGCGGGACCCTACAATGAGCAGTTCTTC.

The chain is built from TRBV12-3 or TRBV12-4 and TRBJ2-1; D gene ambiguous. The closer fit of TRBJ2-7 to the DNA end suggests the J call may be wrong. This CDR3 has 15 residues. CDR3 nucleotide sequence: TGTGCCAGCAGTTTAGGGGCAGTCCCAAACTACGAGCAGTACTTC. It codes for CASSLGAVPNYEQYF.

The V gene is TRBV6-6, the J gene TRBJ1-2; D call uncertain. The CDR3 contains 12 residues. Germline V CDR1 and CDR2: MNHNY, SVGAGI (reference sequence). The ends were cut back, 7 bases at V and 7 bases at J, with 13 bases in the middle. The CDR3 loop reads CASTDRSSGYTF. The CDR3 DNA reads TGTGCCAGCACCGACCGGTCAAGTGGCTACACCTTC.

This clonotype was picked up a small number of times. The chain uses TRBV28 and TRBJ2-5; D uncertain. The germline CDR1 and CDR2 sequences are MDHEN and SYDVKM. The length of the CDR3 is 15 residues. V lost 4 bases and J lost 5, with 17 bases in between. In DNA form, the CDR3 reads TGTGCCAGCAGTTCCCCGACGGGTGCCTACGAGACCCAGTACTTC. This translates into CASSSPTGAYETQYF.

The CDR3, as DNA: TGTGCCAGCAGTTATCCCCGGGACAGGGTCAATGAGCAGTTCTTC. Translating gives CASSYPRDRVNEQFF. The genes are TRBV6-2 or TRBV6-3 and TRBJ2-1; 9 bases fit TRBD1. The J segment lost 6 bases and the V segment lost 3 bases, leaving 6 bases of the junction unmatched. This CDR3 is 15 amino acids long. Germline V gives CDR1 MNHEY, CDR2 SVGEGT.

The chain employs TRBV7-2 and TRBJ2-3, with D uncertain. The CDR3 is 17 residues long. V lost 2 bases to trimming and J lost 1 base, with 16 bases between them. CDR1 and CDR2 (germline): SGHTA, FQGNSA. CDR3 sequence: CASSLPDLNIGTDTQYF. In DNA form, the CDR3 reads TGTGCCAGCAGCTTACCCGACCTCAATATAGGCACAGATACGCAGTATTTT.

The rearrangement links TRBV5-1 to TRBJ2-3, with D uncertain. The V gene lost 2 bases and the J gene lost 5 bases, with 12 bases spanning the gap. Germline values: CDR1 SGHRS, CDR2 YFSETQ. The CDR3 contains 14 residues. This CDR3 is CASSLARQGDTQYF. The CDR3 region has the DNA TGCGCCAGCAGCTTAGCACGGCAAGGAGATACGCAGTATTTT. Complete variable domain (other parts from reference TRBV5-1 and TRBJ2-3): KAGVTQTPRYLIKTRGQQVTLSCSPISGHRSVSWYQQTPGQGLQFLFEYFSETQRNKGNFPGRFSGRQFSNSRSEMNVSTLELGDSALYLCASSLARQGDTQYFGPGTRLTVL.

V gene TRBV29-1 combines with J gene TRBJ2-5; D is possibly TRBD1 or TRBD2 (5 bases each). This CDR3 comprises 14 residues. Germline lookup yields CDR1 SQVTM and CDR2 ANQGSEA. Trimming removed 6 bases at V and 5 bases at J, with 19 bases between. CDR3 nucleotides: TGCAGCGTCTCTCCCCGGCAGGGCGGGGAGACCCAGTACTTC. Its protein product is CSVSPRQGGETQYF.

This chain links TRBV4-3 with TRBJ1-1, with 12 bases fitting TRBD1. Unmatched junction bases numbered 3, after V lost 2 bases and J lost 5 bases. The CDR3 runs 15 residues. Germline-derived CDR1 and CDR2 are LGHNA and YSLEER. The chain's CDR3 is CASSQRDRGRTEAFF. The CDR3 DNA reads as TGCGCCAGCAGCCAAAGGGACAGGGGGCGAACTGAAGCTTTCTTT.

V and J are TRBV7-2 and TRBJ2-3; D possibly matches TRBD1 or TRBD2 (5 bases each). Germline CDR1 SGHTA, CDR2 FQGNSA. The CDR3 is made up of 16 amino acids. The V end was cut by 1 base, the J end by 3 bases, with 14 bases between. The CDR3 DNA reads TGTGCCAGCAGCTTAGGGGGACCCGAGTGGACAGATACGCAGTATTTT. Its translation: CASSLGGPEWTDTQYF.

This clonotype was recorded once. V and J are TRBV5-6 and TRBJ2-3; D unresolved. The CDR3 sequence is 13 residues long. Trimming pared 0 bases from V and 10 bases from J, leaving 12 bases between. Germline CDR1 SGHDT, CDR2 YYEEEE. CDR3 sequence (DNA): TGTGCCAGCAGCTTGGTCAACGGGTTCGCGCAGTATTTT. This gives the protein CASSLVNGFAQYF.

This CDR3 is CASSQDRFSGTQETQYF. For the CDR3, the DNA is TGTGCCAGCAGCCAAGATAGGTTTAGCGGGACCCAAGAGACCCAGTACTTC. The chain links TRBV4-2 to TRBJ2-5; 8 bases are shared with TRBD2. J gave up 1 base and V 0 bases, and 7 bases lay outside the gene matches. Germline loops: CDR1 LGHNA, CDR2 YNFKEQ. The length of the CDR3 is 17 residues.

This chain links TRBV5-1 with TRBJ1-1, with TRBD1 as a possible D gene (6 bases). Germline V gene lookup returns CDR1 SGHRS and CDR2 YFSETQ. The length of the CDR3 is 13 residues. V lost 4 bases and J 6 bases, leaving 13 bases between the germline ends. The CDR3 nucleotides read TGCGCCAGCAGCCTTCCAGGGGAAGCTGAAGCTTTCTTT. Translated, it gives CASSLPGEAEAFF.

This clonotype was detected only a few times. The chain is built from TRBV10-3 and TRBJ1-1, with TRBD1 as a possible D gene (5 bases). The CDR3 is 14 amino acids. Germline V gives CDR1 ENHRY, CDR2 SYGVKD. The germline V and J ends were trimmed by 3 bases and 5 bases, with 13 bases remaining between them. The CDR3 region is CAISERGTGTEAFF. The CDR3 DNA follows: TGTGCCATCAGTGAAAGGGGCACGGGGACTGAAGCTTTCTTT.

The chain joins TRBV29-1 to TRBJ2-7; 13 positions agree with TRBD2. Gene TRBJ2-1 matches the end of the DNA better, so the J call may be wrong. CDR1 SQVTM and CDR2 ANQGSEA come from the germline V gene. The CDR3 sequence is 15 residues long. This chain's CDR3 is CSVAPGLAGHNEQFF. In nucleotides, the CDR3 is TGCAGCGTTGCCCCGGGACTAGCGGGGCACAATGAGCAGTTCTTC.

There are many counts of this clonotype. V and J are TRBV25-1 and TRBJ2-2; D possibly corresponds to TRBD2 (5 bases). This CDR3 has 14 residues. Germline CDR1 is MGHDK and CDR2 is SYGVNS. V was shortened by 4 bases and J by 3 bases, with 9 bases between the two germline ends. CDR3 residues: CASSGMEDTGELFF. For the CDR3, the DNA is TGTGCCAGCAGTGGGATGGAGGACACCGGGGAGCTGTTTTTT.

This chain links TRBV28 with TRBJ1-2, with TRBD1 matching 8 bases. The CDR3 sequence is 15 residues long. V lost 3 bases to trimming and J lost 3 bases; unmatched junction nucleotides: 6. Germline CDR1 is MDHEN and CDR2 is SYDVKM. The CDR3, as DNA: TGTGCCAGCAGTTTCGTGCAGGACAGGGACTATGGCTACACCTTC. Translating it yields CASSFVQDRDYGYTF.

This clonotype occurred a few times. The gene calls are TRBV7-9 and TRBJ2-5, with 9 bases identical to TRBD1. The CDR3 spans 16 residues. Germline lookup yields CDR1 SEHNR and CDR2 FQNEAQ (reference sequence). Germline trimming cut 5 bases from V and 4 bases from J; bases unmatched to any gene: 11. CDR3 in DNA: TGTGCCAGCAGCAATCGGGACAGGGAGGTTGGAGAGACCCAGTACTTC. The encoded protein is CASSNRDREVGETQYF.

The chain has TRBV5-5 and TRBJ1-1, with no clear D. Germline-derived CDR1 and CDR2 are SGHKS and YYEKEE (reference sequence). V was trimmed by 4 bases and J by 2 bases, leaving 15 bases between them. This CDR3 has 15 amino acids. The CDR3 nucleotides read TGTGCCAGCAGCCCTTTAAGTCTTGCAAACACTGAAGCTTTCTTT. This sequence encodes CASSPLSLANTEAFF.

The CDR3 region is CSARDLRGPSGIQYF. CDR3 nucleotides: TGCAGTGCTAGAGATCTTAGGGGCCCATCGGGCATTCAGTACTTC. J is TRBJ2-4 and V is TRBV20-1; D may be TRBD1 (5 bases). V lost 0 bases and J lost 9, with 18 bases in between. Germline V lookup: CDR1 DFQATT, CDR2 SNEGSKA (reference sequence). The CDR3 loop spans 15 amino acids.

This clonotype showed up just a few times. The chain combines TRBV3-1 with TRBJ2-2; D call uncertain. V lost 5 bases and J 5 bases, leaving 9 bases between the germline ends. CDR3 length: 13 amino acids. Germline V CDR1 and CDR2: LGHDT, YNNKEL (reference sequence). The CDR3 DNA reads TGTGCCAGCAGCGCGCCCAAGACCGGGGAGCTGTTTTTT. Its protein product is CASSAPKTGELFF.